This TCR beta chain derives from a study of OX40 agonist ivuxolimab in advanced cancers. Study-level background: Ivuxolimab was administered intravenously to patients at 0.01 to 10 mg/kg every 2 weeks.

Clones were read by immunoSEQ multiplex PCR, and TCRdb kept only the in-frame ones, dropping some. This sample has about 64,000 clones, with about four fifths found just once. Study results and limitations: Antigen specificity of clonally expanded peripheral T cells was not established. CD4+ T cells averaged fewer expanded clones than CD8+ T cells.

Patients were ruled out by autoimmune disease history or systemic immunosuppression. The CDR3 contains 15 residues. Germline-derived CDR1 and CDR2 are MNHEY and SVGAGI. Trimming stripped 6 bases from V and 1 base from J, with 15 bases between. For this clone: The antigen is undetermined.

The clonotype comes from an adult with an advanced solid tumor such as melanoma, head and neck, liver or kidney cancer. The sequences come from CD4+ or CD8+ T cells sorted from blood, collected in a trial of the OX40 agonist ivuxolimab. The chain joins TRBV6-5 to TRBJ2-5; TRBD1 or TRBD2 may be the D gene (5 bases each). CDR3 DNA: TGTGCCAGCAGCCGGGGACCACTTGGCCAAGAGACCCAGTACTTC. This gives the protein CASSRGPLGQETQYF.